Sequencing of this TCR beta chain was carried out in a study of low-dose radiotherapy and immunotherapy resistance in tumors. The time point is: before trial treatment. Each donor was administered nivolumab, ipilimumab, aspirin, low-dose cyclophosphamide and low-dose radiotherapy. The sample holds many counts of this clonotype. The V end lost 1 base, the J end lost 7 bases, and 11 bases lay between the germline ends. The CDR3 totals 14 residues. The V gene's germline CDR1 is SGHTA and CDR2 FQGNSA. cDNA synthesis used a TRAV/TRBV-specific primer set for both chains. Amplification of TCRs used a constant-region primer and V-primer adapter for roughly 20 PCR cycles. mRNA that had been isolated underwent amplification through in vitro transcription. TCRdb called the reads again in MiXCR, with one record for every CDR3 protein. The repertoire holds more than 85,000 distinct CDR3 sequences, with roughly a tenth as singletons.

Material: PBMCs, obtained before treatment. The TCR comes from a male donor with prostate cancer. The V call is TRBV7-2, the J call TRBJ2-4; weak D call: TRBD1 (6 bases). The CDR3 protein is CASSLVTGLNIQYF. CDR3 bases: TGTGCCAGCAGCTTAGTCACAGGGCTGAACATTCAGTACTTC.